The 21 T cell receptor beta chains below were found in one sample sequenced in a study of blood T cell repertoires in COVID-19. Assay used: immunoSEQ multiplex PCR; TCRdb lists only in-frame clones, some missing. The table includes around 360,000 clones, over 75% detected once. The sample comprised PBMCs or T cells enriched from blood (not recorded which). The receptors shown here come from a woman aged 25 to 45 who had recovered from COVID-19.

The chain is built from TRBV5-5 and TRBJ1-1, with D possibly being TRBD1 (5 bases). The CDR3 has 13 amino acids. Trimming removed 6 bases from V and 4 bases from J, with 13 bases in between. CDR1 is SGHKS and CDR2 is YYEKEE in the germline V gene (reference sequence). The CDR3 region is CASIPMGPTEAFF. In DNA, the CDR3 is TGTGCCAGCATCCCCATGGGGCCCACTGAAGCTTTCTTT.

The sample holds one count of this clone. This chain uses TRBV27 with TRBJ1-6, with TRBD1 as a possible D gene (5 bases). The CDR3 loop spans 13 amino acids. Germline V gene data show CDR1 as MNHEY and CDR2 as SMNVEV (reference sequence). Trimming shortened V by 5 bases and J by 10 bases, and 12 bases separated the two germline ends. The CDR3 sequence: CASSGGGASPLHF. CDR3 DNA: TGTGCCAGCAGTGGGGGAGGGGCCTCACCCCTCCACTTT.

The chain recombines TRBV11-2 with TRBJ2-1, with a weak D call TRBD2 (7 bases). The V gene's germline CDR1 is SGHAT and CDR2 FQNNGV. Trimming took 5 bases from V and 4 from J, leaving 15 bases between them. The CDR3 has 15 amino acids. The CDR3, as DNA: TGTGCCAGCAGCCCGCGGGGGAGGGGGTACAATGAGCAGTTCTTC. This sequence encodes CASSPRGRGYNEQFF. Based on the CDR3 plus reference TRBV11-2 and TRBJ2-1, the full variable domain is EAGVAQSPRYKIIEKRQSVAFWCNPISGHATLYWYQQILGQGPKLLIQFQNNGVVDDSQLPKDRFSAERLKGVDSTLKIQPAKLEDSAVYLCASSPRGRGYNEQFFGPGTRLTVL.

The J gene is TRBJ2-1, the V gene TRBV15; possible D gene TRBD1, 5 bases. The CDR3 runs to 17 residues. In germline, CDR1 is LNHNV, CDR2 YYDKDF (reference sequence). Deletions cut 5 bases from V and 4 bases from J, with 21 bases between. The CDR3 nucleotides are TGTGCCACCAGCCGTGGGGCGGCCACAATCTTATACAATGAGCAGTTCTTC. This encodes CATSRGAATILYNEQFF.

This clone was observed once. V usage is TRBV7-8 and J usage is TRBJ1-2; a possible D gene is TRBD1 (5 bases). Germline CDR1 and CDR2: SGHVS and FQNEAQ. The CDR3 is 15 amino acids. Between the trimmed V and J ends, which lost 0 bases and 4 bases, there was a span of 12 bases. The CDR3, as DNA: TGTGCCAGCAGCTTAGCGGGGCAGGGATCCTATGGCTACACCTTC. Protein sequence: CASSLAGQGSYGYTF. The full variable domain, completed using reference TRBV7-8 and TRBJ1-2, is GAGVSQSPRYKVAKRGQDVALRCDPISGHVSLFWYQQALGQGPEFLTYFQNEAQLDKSGLPSDRFFAERPEGSVSTLKIQRTQQEDSAVYLCASSLAGQGSYGYTFGSGTRLTVV.

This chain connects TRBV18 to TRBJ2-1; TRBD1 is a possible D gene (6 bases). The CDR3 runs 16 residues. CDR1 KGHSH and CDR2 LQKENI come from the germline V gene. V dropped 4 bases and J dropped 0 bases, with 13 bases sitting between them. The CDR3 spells CASSHVDRSSYNEQFF. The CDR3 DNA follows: TGTGCCAGCTCACATGTTGACAGGAGCTCCTACAATGAGCAGTTCTTC.

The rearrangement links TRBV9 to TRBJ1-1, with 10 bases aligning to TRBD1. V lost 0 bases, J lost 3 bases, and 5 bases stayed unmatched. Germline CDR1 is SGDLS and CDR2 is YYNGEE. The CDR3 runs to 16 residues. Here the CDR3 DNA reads TGTGCCAGCAGCGTAGGTCGGACAGGGGGGTACACTGAAGCTTTCTTT. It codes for CASSVGRTGGYTEAFF.

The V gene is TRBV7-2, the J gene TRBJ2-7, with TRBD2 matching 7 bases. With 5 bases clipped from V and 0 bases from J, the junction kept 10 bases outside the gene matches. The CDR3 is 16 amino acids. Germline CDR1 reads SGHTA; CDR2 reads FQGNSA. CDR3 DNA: TGTGCCAGCAGCCCAACTACGGGGAGGGGCTCCTACGAGCAGTACTTC. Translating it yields CASSPTTGRGSYEQYF.

CDR3 bases: TGTGCCAGCAGCTTCAAGGACAGCCAAGAGACCCAGTACTTC. Amino acid sequence: CASSFKDSQETQYF. The J gene is TRBJ2-5, the V gene TRBV5-4, with D perhaps matching TRBD1 (6 bases). The CDR3 runs to 14 residues. Trimming left V 2 bases short and J 1 base short, with 9 bases between. Germline values: CDR1 SGHNT, CDR2 YYREEE (reference sequence).

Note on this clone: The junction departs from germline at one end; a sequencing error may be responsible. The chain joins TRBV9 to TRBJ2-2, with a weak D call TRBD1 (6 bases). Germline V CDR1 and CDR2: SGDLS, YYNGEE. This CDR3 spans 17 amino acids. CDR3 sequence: CASSPLSGQGNSGELFF. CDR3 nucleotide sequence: TGTGCCAGCAGCCCTCTGTCGGGGCAGGGGAACTCCGGGGAGCTGTTTTTT.

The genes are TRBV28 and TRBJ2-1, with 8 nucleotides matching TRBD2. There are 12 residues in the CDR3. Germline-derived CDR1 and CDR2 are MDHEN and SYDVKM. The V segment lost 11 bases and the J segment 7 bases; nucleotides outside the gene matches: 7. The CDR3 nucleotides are TGTGCCGTACGGGAGGGGATGAATGAGCAGTTCTTC. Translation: CAVREGMNEQFF.

Here the CDR3 reads CASSQDSSSYNEQFF. The CDR3 DNA is TGTGCCAGCAGCCAGGACAGTTCCTCCTACAATGAGCAGTTCTTC. The chain employs TRBV3-1 (or the pseudogene TRBV3-2) and TRBJ2-1; D is possibly TRBD1 (6 bases). This CDR3 is built from 15 residues. V was cut by 3 bases and J by 0 bases, with 9 bases left in between. Germline V gene lookup returns CDR1 LGHDT and CDR2 YNNKEL (reference sequence).

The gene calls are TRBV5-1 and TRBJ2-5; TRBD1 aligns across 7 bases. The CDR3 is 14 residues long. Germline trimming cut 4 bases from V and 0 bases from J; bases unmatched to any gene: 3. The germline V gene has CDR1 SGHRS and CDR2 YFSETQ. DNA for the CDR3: TGCGCCAGCAGCAAACAGGGGTACCAAGAGACCCAGTACTTC. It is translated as CASSKQGYQETQYF.

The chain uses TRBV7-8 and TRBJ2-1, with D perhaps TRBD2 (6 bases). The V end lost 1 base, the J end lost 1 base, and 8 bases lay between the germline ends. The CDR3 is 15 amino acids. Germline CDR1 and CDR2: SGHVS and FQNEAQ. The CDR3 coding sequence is TGTGCCAGCAGCTTAGGACTAGGGTCCTACAATGAGCAGTTCTTC. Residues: CASSLGLGSYNEQFF.

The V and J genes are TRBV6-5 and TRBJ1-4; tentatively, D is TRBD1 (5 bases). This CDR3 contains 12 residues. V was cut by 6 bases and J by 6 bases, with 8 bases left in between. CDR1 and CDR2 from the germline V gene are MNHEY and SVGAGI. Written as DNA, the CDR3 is TGTGCCAGCAGGGACACGTATGAAAAACTGTTTTTT. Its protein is CASRDTYEKLFF.

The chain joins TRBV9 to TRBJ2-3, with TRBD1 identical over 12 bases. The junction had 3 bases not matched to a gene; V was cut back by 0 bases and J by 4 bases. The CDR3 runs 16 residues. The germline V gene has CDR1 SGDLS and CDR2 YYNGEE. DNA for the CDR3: TGTGCCAGCAGCGTAGTCGGGACAGGGGGCCCAGATACGCAGTATTTT. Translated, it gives CASSVVGTGGPDTQYF.

The CDR3: CASSLANTGVRTDTQYF. Here the CDR3 DNA reads TGTGCCAGCAGCTTAGCCAACACAGGGGTTCGCACAGATACGCAGTATTTT. The J gene is TRBJ2-3, the V gene TRBV7-9, with 7 bases identical to TRBD1. V trimming: 0 bases; J trimming: 1 base; junction bases outside the gene matches: 7. Germline V gene sequence: CDR1 SEHNR, CDR2 FQNEAQ (reference sequence). This CDR3 is 17 amino acids long.

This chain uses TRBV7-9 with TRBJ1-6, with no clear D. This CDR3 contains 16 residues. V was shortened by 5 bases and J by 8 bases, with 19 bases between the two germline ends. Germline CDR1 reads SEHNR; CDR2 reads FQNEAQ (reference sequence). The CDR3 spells CASSPPPWSMDSPLHF. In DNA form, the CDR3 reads TGTGCCAGCAGCCCTCCCCCTTGGAGTATGGATTCACCCCTCCACTTT. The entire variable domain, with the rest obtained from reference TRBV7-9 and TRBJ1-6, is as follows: DTGVSQNPRHKITKRGQNVTFRCDPISEHNRLYWYRQTLGQGPEFLTYFQNEAQLEKSRLLSDRFSAERPKGSFSTLEIQRTEQGDSAMYLCASSPPPWSMDSPLHFGNGTRLTVT.

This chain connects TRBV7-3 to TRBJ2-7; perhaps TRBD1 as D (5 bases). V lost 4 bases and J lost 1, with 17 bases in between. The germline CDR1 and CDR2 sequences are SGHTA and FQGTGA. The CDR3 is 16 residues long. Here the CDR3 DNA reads TGTGCCAGCAGCTACCGCCGCCAGGGATGGTCCTACGAGCAGTACTTC. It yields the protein CASSYRRQGWSYEQYF.

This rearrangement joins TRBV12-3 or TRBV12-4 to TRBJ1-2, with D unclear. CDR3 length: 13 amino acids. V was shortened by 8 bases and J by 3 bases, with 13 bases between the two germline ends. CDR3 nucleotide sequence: TGTGCCAGCGGGCCGCGGGAAGACTATGGCTACACCTTC. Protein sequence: CASGPREDYGYTF.

CDR3 region: CASNGGADSSYEQYF. The CDR3 region has the DNA TGTGCCAGCAACGGCGGGGCAGACTCATCCTACGAGCAGTACTTC. The J gene is TRBJ2-7, the V gene TRBV28, with a weak D call TRBD2 (6 bases). Germline V gives CDR1 MDHEN, CDR2 SYDVKM. The germline V and J ends were trimmed by 7 bases and 1 base, with 17 bases remaining between them. CDR3 size: 15 residues.